This T cell receptor beta chain stems from a study of T-cell reconstitution after alpha-beta-depleted transplantation in children. The CDR3 covers 14 residues. The germline V gene encodes CDR1 SGHTA and CDR2 FQGNSA. Trimming shortened V by 2 bases and J by 6 bases, and 11 bases separated the two germline ends. This clonotype was counted ten times or more. Unique molecular identifiers were used to barcode this TCRbeta library. TCRdb redid the calling of the PCR reads with MiXCR, one entry per CDR3 protein. Of fewer than 120,000 distinct CDR3 sequences in the sample, approximately 10% were seen once. The genes are TRBV7-2 and TRBJ1-5; no clear D. The sample here was PBMCs from the stem cell graft donor, taken from the stem cell graft. This sequence originates from a human donor who donated a stem cell graft to a child with acute lymphoblastic leukemia. CDR3 bases: TGTGCCAGCAGCTTAAAACCAATGGGTCAGCCCCAGCATTTT. It codes for CASSLKPMGQPQHF.